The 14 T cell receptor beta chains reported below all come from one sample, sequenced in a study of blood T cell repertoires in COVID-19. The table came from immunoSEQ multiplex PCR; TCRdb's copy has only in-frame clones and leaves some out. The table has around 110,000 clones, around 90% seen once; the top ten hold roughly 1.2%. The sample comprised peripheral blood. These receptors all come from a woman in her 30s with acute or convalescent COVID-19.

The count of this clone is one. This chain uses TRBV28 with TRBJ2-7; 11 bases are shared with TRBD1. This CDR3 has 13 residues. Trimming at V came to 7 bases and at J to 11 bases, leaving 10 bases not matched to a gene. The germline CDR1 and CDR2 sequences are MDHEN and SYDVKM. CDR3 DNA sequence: TGTGCCAGCACATACGGAACGGGACAGGGGGAGTACTTC. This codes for CASTYGTGQGEYF. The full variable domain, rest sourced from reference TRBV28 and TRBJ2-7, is DVKVTQSSRYLVKRTGEKVFLECVQDMDHENMFWYRQDPGLGLRLIYFSYDVKMKEKGDIPEGYSVSREKKERFSLILESASTNQTSMYLCASTYGTGQGEYFGPGTRLTVT.

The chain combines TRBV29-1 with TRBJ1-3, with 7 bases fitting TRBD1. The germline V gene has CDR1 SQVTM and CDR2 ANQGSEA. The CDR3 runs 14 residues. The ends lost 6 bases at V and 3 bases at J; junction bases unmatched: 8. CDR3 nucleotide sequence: TGCAGCGTCGTCTCGGGACAGAGTGGAAACACCATATATTTT. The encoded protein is CSVVSGQSGNTIYF.

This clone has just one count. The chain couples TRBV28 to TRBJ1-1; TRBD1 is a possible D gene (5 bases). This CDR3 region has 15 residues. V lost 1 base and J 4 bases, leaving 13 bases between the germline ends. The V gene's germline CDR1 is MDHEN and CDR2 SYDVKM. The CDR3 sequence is CASSLYGGRGTEAFF. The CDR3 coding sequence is TGTGCCAGCAGTTTATACGGGGGTAGGGGCACTGAAGCTTTCTTT.

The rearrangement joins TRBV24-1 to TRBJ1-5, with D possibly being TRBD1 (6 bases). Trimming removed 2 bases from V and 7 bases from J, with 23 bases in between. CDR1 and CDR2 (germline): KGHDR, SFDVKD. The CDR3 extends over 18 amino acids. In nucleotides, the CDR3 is TGTGCCACCAGTGATTCATTTTTTCGGGGGGCGCGCGGACAGCCCCAGCATTTT. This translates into CATSDSFFRGARGQPQHF.

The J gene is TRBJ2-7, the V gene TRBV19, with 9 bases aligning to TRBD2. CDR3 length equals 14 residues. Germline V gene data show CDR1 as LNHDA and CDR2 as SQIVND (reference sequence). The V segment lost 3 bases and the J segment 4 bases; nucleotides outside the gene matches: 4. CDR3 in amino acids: CASSIRLAGYEQYF. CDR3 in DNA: TGTGCCAGTAGTATCCGGCTAGCGGGATACGAGCAGTACTTC.

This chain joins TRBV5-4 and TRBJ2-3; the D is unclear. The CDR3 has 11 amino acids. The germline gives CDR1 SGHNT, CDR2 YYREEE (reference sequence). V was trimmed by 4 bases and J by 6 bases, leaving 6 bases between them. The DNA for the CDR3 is TGTGCCAGCAGCCTCCTGGATACGCAGTATTTT. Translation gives CASSLLDTQYF.

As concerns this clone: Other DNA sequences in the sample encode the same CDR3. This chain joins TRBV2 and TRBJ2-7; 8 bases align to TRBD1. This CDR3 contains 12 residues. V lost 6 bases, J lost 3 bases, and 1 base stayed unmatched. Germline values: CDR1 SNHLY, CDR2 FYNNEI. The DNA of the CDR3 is TGTGCCAGCAGCGGGACAGGCTACGAGCAGTACTTC. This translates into CASSGTGYEQYF.

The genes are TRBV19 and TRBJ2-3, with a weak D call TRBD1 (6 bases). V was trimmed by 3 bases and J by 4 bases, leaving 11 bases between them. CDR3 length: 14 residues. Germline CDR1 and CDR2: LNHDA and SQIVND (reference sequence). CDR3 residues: CASSIGSGADTQYF. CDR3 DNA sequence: TGTGCCAGTAGTATTGGGTCAGGGGCAGATACGCAGTATTTT.

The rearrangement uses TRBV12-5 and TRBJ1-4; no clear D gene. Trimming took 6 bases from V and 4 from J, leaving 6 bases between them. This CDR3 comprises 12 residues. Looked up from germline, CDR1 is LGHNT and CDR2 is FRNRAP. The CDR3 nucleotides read TGTGCTAGTGGGCTTAGTAATGAAAAACTGTTTTTT. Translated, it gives CASGLSNEKLFF.

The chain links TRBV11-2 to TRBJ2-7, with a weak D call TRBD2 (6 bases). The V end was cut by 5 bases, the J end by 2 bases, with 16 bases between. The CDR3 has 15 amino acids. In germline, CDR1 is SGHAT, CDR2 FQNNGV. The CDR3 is CASSPGERRAYEQYF. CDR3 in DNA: TGTGCCAGCAGCCCCGGAGAGCGGAGGGCCTACGAGCAGTACTTC.

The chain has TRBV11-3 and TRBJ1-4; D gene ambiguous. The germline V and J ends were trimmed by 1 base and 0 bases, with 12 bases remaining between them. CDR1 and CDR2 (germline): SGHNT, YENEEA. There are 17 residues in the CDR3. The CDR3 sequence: CASSLGNGGSTNEKLFF. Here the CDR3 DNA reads TGTGCCAGCAGCTTAGGGAACGGAGGGTCAACTAATGAAAAACTGTTTTTT.

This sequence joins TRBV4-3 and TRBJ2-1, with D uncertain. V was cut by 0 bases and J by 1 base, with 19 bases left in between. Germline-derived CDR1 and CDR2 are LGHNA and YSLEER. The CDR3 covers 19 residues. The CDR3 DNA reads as TGCGCCAGCAGCCAAGATATTTTTTTTAATGCGGTTTCCTACAATGAGCAGTTCTTC. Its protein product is CASSQDIFFNAVSYNEQFF.

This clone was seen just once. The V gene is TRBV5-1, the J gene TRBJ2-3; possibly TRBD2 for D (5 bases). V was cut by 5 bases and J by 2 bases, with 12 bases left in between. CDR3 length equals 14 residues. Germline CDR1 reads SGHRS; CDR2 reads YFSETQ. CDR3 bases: TGCGCCAGCAGTCGTACGACTACCACAGATACGCAGTATTTT. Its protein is CASSRTTTTDTQYF.

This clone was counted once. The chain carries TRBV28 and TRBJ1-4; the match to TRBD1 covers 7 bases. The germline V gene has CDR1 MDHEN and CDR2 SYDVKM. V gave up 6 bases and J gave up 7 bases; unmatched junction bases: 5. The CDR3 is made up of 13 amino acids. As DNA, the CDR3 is TGTGCCAGCAGCACAGGGGCGGTTGAAAAACTGTTTTTT. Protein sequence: CASSTGAVEKLFF.